The TCR beta chain under discussion was sequenced for a study of blood T cell repertoires in COVID-19. Across the study: PBMCs, B-cell-depleted T cells, or T cells were the source of the cDNA or gDNA that made up the material.

As originally analysed: Amplification of reference gene primers was used by the study to estimate nucleated cell counts. The method was immunoSEQ multiplex PCR; TCRdb's version includes in-frame clones alone and lacks a portion of them. V and J calls and clone size are as listed in that table; D and trimming were resolved from the DNA. The sample lists about 140,000 clones, about four fifths occurring once. The sample comprised peripheral blood. The TCR sequence derives from a woman at least 80 years old in a cohort sampled during active or convalescent COVID-19.

The CDR3 is CASSGGRNPGQFF. The DNA for the CDR3 is TGTGCCAGCAGCGGGGGGCGGAACCCTGGGCAGTTCTTC. The V gene is TRBV9, the J gene TRBJ2-1, with a possible D match to TRBD1 (6 bases). The germline V gene has CDR1 SGDLS and CDR2 YYNGEE. Trimming pared 3 bases from V and 12 bases from J, leaving 16 bases between. This CDR3 is 13 amino acids long.